This T cell receptor (beta chain) was sequenced for a study of blood T cell repertoires in COVID-19. The repertoire was sequenced with immunoSEQ multiplex PCR; TCRdb's copy has only in-frame clones and lacks some. Among roughly 73,000 clones listed, around 81% were seen once. The length of the CDR3 is 14 residues. V gave up 2 bases and J gave up 7 bases, with 16 bases separating them. Germline CDR1 SGHNT, CDR2 YYREEE (reference sequence). V and J are TRBV5-4 and TRBJ2-7; weak D call: TRBD2 (5 bases). This TCR came from a woman between 65 and 79 years old with acute or convalescent COVID-19. Sequenced sample: peripheral blood. The CDR3 here is CASSLENSRGEQYF. As DNA, the CDR3 is TGTGCCAGCAGCTTAGAAAATTCCCGGGGAGAGCAGTACTTC.